This T cell receptor (beta chain) was captured in a study of neoadjuvant nivolumab and ipilimumab in lung cancer. Note on this clone: Its specificity is unknown.

General study results and limits: TCR sequencing covered a small number of samples. Only two of four nivolumab-treated tumors gained richness and clonality by surgery. Compared with tumor-adjacent uninvolved lung, resected tumors showed greater richness and clonality.

Profiled with immunoSEQ multiplex PCR; TCRdb holds only in-frame clones, not every one. This sample has thousands of clones, with 70% to 75% found just once. Between the trimmed V and J ends, which lost 5 bases and 3 bases, there was a span of 17 bases. The CDR3 runs 16 residues. From germline, CDR1 is MNHNY and CDR2 SVGAGI (reference sequence). This specimen consisted of tumor tissue, obtained after neoadjuvant nivolumab, alone or with ipilimumab, at or shortly before surgery. This TCR came from an adult with non-small cell lung cancer. The chain employs TRBV6-6 and TRBJ1-5, with unresolved D. The CDR3 DNA follows: TGTGCCAGCAGTAACCCCGTCAGGCTAGACAATCAGCCCCAGCATTTT. As protein: CASSNPVRLDNQPQHF.